The next 20 T cell receptor beta chains were all read from a single sample in a study of Ad26.COV2.S vaccination and SARS-CoV-2 variants (TCRdb year 2021). In light of the paper, this sample's treatment or condition label describes: some 19 received Ad26.COV2.S at low or high dose, single or two shots; roughly five received placebo; per-sample allocation not given. Repertoires of vaccine and placebo recipients were sequenced from samples taken on day 63 after the first injection. The library was generated by the immunoSEQ multiplex PCR assay. The table comes from immuneACCESS by way of TCRdb, which keeps in-frame sequences with V and J called. Part of the clones is missing from these tables; in studies checked, under half for an unresolved V gene and the rest for unknown reasons. A total of 250,000 or so clones appear in this sample, roughly 87% of them only once. The ten most abundant clones make up about 2.7% of the sample.

This sample comprised peripheral blood, obtained in a trial of Ad26.COV2.S vaccine versus placebo. The receptor set was obtained from a person aged 18-65 years who received the Ad26.COV2.S COVID-19 vaccine or a placebo.

The CDR3 is CASSSPGQGLYEQYF. Written as DNA, the CDR3 is TGTGCCAGCAGCTCTCCGGGACAGGGATTATACGAGCAGTACTTC. The chain links TRBV5-4 to TRBJ2-7; 9 nucleotides line up with TRBD1. The germline V gene has CDR1 SGHNT and CDR2 YYREEE (reference sequence). The CDR3 length is 15 residues. Trimming cost V 3 bases and J 4 bases; bases outside gene matches: 8.

The V gene is TRBV29-1, the J gene TRBJ1-3; possible D gene TRBD1, 6 bases. The CDR3 is made up of 14 amino acids. In germline, CDR1 is SQVTM, CDR2 ANQGSEA. Trimming cost V 7 bases and J 0 bases, with 13 bases left between them. This CDR3 reads CSASGAFSGNTIYF. As DNA, the CDR3 is TGCAGCGCCTCAGGGGCTTTCTCTGGAAACACCATATATTTT.

V is TRBV20-1 and J is TRBJ2-5; 7 positions match TRBD2. Germline trimming cut 3 bases from V and 3 bases from J; bases unmatched to any gene: 7. This CDR3 has 14 residues. CDR1 and CDR2 from the germline V gene are DFQATT and SNEGSKA (reference sequence). Written as DNA, the CDR3 is TGCAGTGCTAGTCGGCGGGGGTTAAAAGAGACCCAGTACTTC. It translates to CSASRRGLKETQYF.

The chain links TRBV5-1 to TRBJ1-1, with D maybe TRBD1 (5 bases). The CDR3 runs to 15 residues. The germline V and J ends were trimmed by 4 bases and 4 bases, with 17 bases remaining between them. Germline assignment: CDR1 SGHRS and CDR2 YFSETQ. The CDR3 region has the DNA TGCGCCAGCAGCCTCCGGGCCCCCGGGGCCACTGAAGCTTTCTTT. Residues: CASSLRAPGATEAFF.

V gene TRBV19 combines with J gene TRBJ2-5, with 15 bases aligning to TRBD2. The CDR3 totals 17 residues. V trimming: 5 bases; J trimming: 3 bases; junction bases outside the gene matches: 7. CDR1 and CDR2 from the germline V gene are LNHDA and SQIVND (reference sequence). Written as DNA, the CDR3 is TGTGCCAGTAGTCCGGGACTAGCGGGGGGATGGGAAGAGACCCAGTACTTC. Translated, it gives CASSPGLAGGWEETQYF.

The genes are TRBV7-9 and TRBJ1-6; D is unresolved. Deletions cut 5 bases from V and 0 bases from J, with 5 bases between. The CDR3 has 14 residues. Per the germline V gene, CDR1 is SEHNR and CDR2 is FQNEAQ (reference sequence). The CDR3 loop reads CASSPISYNSPLHF. CDR3 coding DNA: TGTGCCAGCAGCCCAATCTCCTATAATTCACCCCTCCACTTT.

CDR3 DNA sequence: TGTGCCAGCAGCGGGACAGGGAGCTATGGCTACACCTTC. This encodes CASSGTGSYGYTF. The rearrangement links TRBV11-1 to TRBJ1-2; 9 bases agree with TRBD1. The junction had 2 bases not matched to a gene; V was cut back by 5 bases and J by 4 bases. Looked up from germline, CDR1 is SGHAT and CDR2 is FQDESV (reference sequence). The CDR3 consists of 13 residues.

CDR3 loop: CASSVDAGLRGTQYF. The CDR3 nucleotides are TGTGCCAGCAGCGTAGATGCGGGGCTCCGGGGAACGCAGTATTTT. The chain is built from TRBV9 and TRBJ2-3; D might be TRBD2 (6 bases). The germline V and J ends were trimmed by 0 bases and 9 bases, with 17 bases remaining between them. This CDR3 is built from 15 residues. Looked up from germline, CDR1 is SGDLS and CDR2 is YYNGEE.

V gene TRBV4-3 combines with J gene TRBJ1-3, with D possibly matching TRBD1 (6 bases). The germline V and J ends were trimmed by 0 bases and 3 bases, with 12 bases remaining between them. The CDR3 is 16 amino acids. Germline lookup yields CDR1 LGHNA and CDR2 YSLEER. CDR3 protein: CASSQDPYRVGNTIYF. CDR3 coding DNA: TGCGCCAGCAGCCAAGATCCTTACAGGGTTGGAAACACCATATATTTT.

The table lists this clone with a few counts. The chain employs TRBV3-1 (or the pseudogene TRBV3-2) and TRBJ2-3; 9 bases are a match to TRBD2. Trimming cost V 3 bases and J 0 bases; bases outside gene matches: 4. Germline V gives CDR1 LGHDT, CDR2 YNNKEL (reference sequence). The CDR3 has 16 residues. The CDR3 sequence is CASSQIAGASTDTQYF. The CDR3 DNA sequence: TGTGCCAGCAGCCAGATAGCGGGGGCCAGCACAGATACGCAGTATTTT.

V gene TRBV5-8 combines with J gene TRBJ1-5; D is unclear. Trimming cost V 1 base and J 2 bases, with 10 bases left between them. This CDR3 spans 15 amino acids. Germline V gene sequence: CDR1 SGHTS, CDR2 YDEGEE. CDR3: CASSLHRAGNQPQHF. As DNA, the CDR3 is TGTGCCAGCAGCTTGCATAGGGCGGGCAATCAGCCCCAGCATTTT.

The rearrangement uses TRBV10-3 and TRBJ1-2, with D unclear. Germline loops: CDR1 ENHRY, CDR2 SYGVKD. Deletions cut 5 bases from V and 2 bases from J, with 9 bases between. This CDR3 comprises 13 residues. This CDR3 is CAISPIQNYGYTF. The DNA for the CDR3 is TGTGCCATCAGTCCGATCCAGAACTATGGCTACACCTTC.

The V and J genes are TRBV5-1 and TRBJ2-5; TRBD1 matches 9 bases. The CDR3 covers 15 residues. CDR1 is SGHRS, CDR2 YFSETQ, per germline. The junction had 8 bases not matched to a gene; V was cut back by 3 bases and J by 5 bases. The CDR3 sequence is CASSSGQGIGETQYF. Written as DNA, the CDR3 is TGCGCCAGCAGCTCCGGACAGGGGATAGGGGAGACCCAGTACTTC.

The chain employs TRBV10-2 and TRBJ2-7; D may be TRBD1 or TRBD2 (5 bases each). Germline V gene sequence: CDR1 WSHSY, CDR2 SAAADI. Trimming took 7 bases from V and 3 from J, leaving 16 bases between them. The CDR3 sequence is 14 residues long. The CDR3 is CASTPRDGFYEQYV. The CDR3 nucleotides are TGCGCCAGCACCCCCCGGGACGGATTCTACGAGCAGTACGTC.

The chain recombines TRBV7-3 with TRBJ2-3; D is unclear. The CDR3 extends over 13 amino acids. The V end was cut by 5 bases, the J end by 3 bases, with 9 bases between. Germline CDR1 reads SGHTA; CDR2 reads FQGTGA. In nucleotides, the CDR3 is TGTGCCAGCAGCCAGAGTGTGACAGATACGCAGTATTTT. Its translation is CASSQSVTDTQYF.

This clone came up a few times. This chain joins TRBV6-4 and TRBJ1-1; 11 bases line up with TRBD1. Trimming took 2 bases from V and 4 from J; bases not matched to a gene: 0. Germline V CDR1 and CDR2: MRHNA, SNTAGT. This CDR3 contains 14 residues. This CDR3 reads CASSDGQGATEAFF. In DNA, the CDR3 is TGTGCCAGCAGTGACGGACAGGGGGCCACTGAAGCTTTCTTT.

The chain combines TRBV18 with TRBJ2-1; 13 bases are shared with TRBD2. The CDR3 covers 17 residues. The germline V gene encodes CDR1 KGHSH and CDR2 LQKENI. J lost 2 bases, V lost 5 bases, and 6 bases had no gene match. The CDR3 bases are TGTGCCAGCTCAGGCCGGACTAGCGGGAGCCCCTACAATGAGCAGTTCTTC. It is translated as CASSGRTSGSPYNEQFF. The variable domain in full, completed from reference TRBV18 and TRBJ2-1, reads NAGVMQNPRHLVRRRGQEARLRCSPMKGHSHVYWYRQLPEEGLKFMVYLQKENIIDESGMPKERFSAEFPKEGPSILRIQQVVRGDSAAYFCASSGRTSGSPYNEQFFGPGTRLTVL.

The chain combines TRBV9 with TRBJ1-2; D unresolved. Between the trimmed V and J ends, which lost 1 base and 8 bases, there was a span of 15 bases. Germline V gene lookup returns CDR1 SGDLS and CDR2 YYNGEE. This CDR3 has 14 residues. CDR3 region: CASSVRTTPMGYTF. In DNA, the CDR3 is TGTGCCAGCAGCGTACGGACGACCCCAATGGGCTACACCTTC.

This clone was detected a few times. This chain uses TRBV12-3 or TRBV12-4 with TRBJ1-2; TRBD1 is a possible D gene (6 bases). Between the trimmed V and J ends, which lost 3 bases and 5 bases, there was a span of 10 bases. The CDR3 length is 13 residues. Here the CDR3 DNA reads TGTGCCAGCAGTTTGGACAGAATGTATGGCTACACCTTC. Its translation: CASSLDRMYGYTF.

V and J are TRBV28 and TRBJ1-1, with TRBD1 as a possible D gene (5 bases). Germline lookup yields CDR1 MDHEN and CDR2 SYDVKM. The length of the CDR3 is 15 residues. Trimming pared 6 bases from V and 1 base from J, leaving 15 bases between. The CDR3 is CASRTHGGGNTEAFF. The DNA of the CDR3 is TGTGCCAGCAGAACCCACGGGGGAGGGAACACTGAAGCTTTCTTT.